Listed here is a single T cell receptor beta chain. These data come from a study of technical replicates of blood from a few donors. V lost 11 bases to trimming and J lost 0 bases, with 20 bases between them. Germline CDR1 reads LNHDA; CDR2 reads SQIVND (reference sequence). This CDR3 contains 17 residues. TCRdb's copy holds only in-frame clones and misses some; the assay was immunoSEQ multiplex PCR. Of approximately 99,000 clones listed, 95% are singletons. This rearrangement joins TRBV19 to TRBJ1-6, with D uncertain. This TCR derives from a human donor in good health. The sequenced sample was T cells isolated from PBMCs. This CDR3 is CASSAGLFSSYNSPLHF. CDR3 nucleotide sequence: TGTGCCTCCTCGGCGGGCTTGTTCAGCTCCTATAATTCACCCCTCCACTTT. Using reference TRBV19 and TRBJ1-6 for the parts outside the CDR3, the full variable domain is DGGITQSPKYLFRKEGQNVTLSCEQNLNHDAMYWYRQDPGQGLRLIYYSQIVNDFQKGDIAEGYSVSREKKESFPLTVTSAQKNPTAFYLCASSAGLFSSYNSPLHFGNGTRLTVT.